This T cell receptor beta chain comes out of a study of cytomegalovirus exposure and HLA in healthy donors listed by TCRdb under 2017. Concerning the study at large: In an earlier analysis of 550 to 750 of the donors, 250 to 300 Gb of sequence data and 95 million to 130 million unique TCR beta sequences from roughly 180 million T cells were reported. Around 300 gigabases of sequencing data and 70 million to 85 million unique TCR sequences were included in an early release covering about 700 HLA-typed donors. Of the roughly 400 genotyped donors, about 84% fell in the genetic ancestry cluster associated with self-reported Caucasian donors. The study was designed to test whether signatures of past pathogen exposure could be identified by cataloging public T cell receptors. The study used immunosequencing to profile the T cell repertoires of hundreds of subjects and linked those repertoires to cytomegalovirus serostatus. Along with the roughly 710-subject first cohort, a separate validation cohort of roughly 110 different subjects was used. High-throughput TCR immunosequencing, statistical association of individual TCRs with disease status, and machine learning were combined to predict cytomegalovirus infection status. To study patterns of TCR occurrence, a later analysis re-analyzed previously published TCR beta repertoires from 600 to 750 donors and added high-resolution HLA genotyping. Rather than using new phenotypic data, the later analysis identified candidate immune exposures from TCR beta sequences and from how often those sequences occurred across donors. An earlier analysis of 587 of the donors applied high-throughput TCR beta sequencing to assess whether each TCR beta V gene segment acted as functional or pseudogenic. Donor age, sex, ethnicity and CMV serostatus were collected together with the repertoire data. A later genetic analysis used genome-wide SNP genotypes for about 65% of the roughly 670 donors, treating that subset as a discovery cohort. All discovery cohort repertoires had been generated using a single sequencing platform. Class I and class II HLA loci were covered by the typing at four-digit resolution. The number of donors typed differed by locus, with roughly 620-630 for A, B, C, DRB1 and DQB1, around 520 for DQA1, approximately 580 for DPA1, and about 450 for DPB1. A handful of DR-DQ haplotypes were handled as single units for association and clustering because linkage in the cohort was strong. Among around 400 genotyped donors of the cohort, an average of approximately 220,000 unique TCR beta nucleotide sequences was sequenced per donor, of which about 19% were non-productive.

General findings and caveats noted by the study authors: The cohort was sequenced for TCR beta chains only, and without alpha or paired-chain data the features that could be detected were limited. Because counts were too low, seventeen rarely observed V segments, including chromosome 9 orphons, were left out of the earlier analysis of about 620 of the donors. A later genetic analysis associated a missense DCLRE1C variant with V-gene and J-gene trimming of TCR beta chains, and an independent cohort replicated the association. The sequencing pipeline was judged likely to have produced a cluster of highly shared sequence variants as a technical artifact. Across donors, most TCR sequences were observed very rarely, whereas some public TCRs were present in many individuals. In an earlier analysis of roughly 560 of the donors, most TCR beta V segments were observed in productive rearrangements about 87% or about 30% of the time, broadly matching IMGT annotations. Linkage disequilibrium might explain the correlated functional status among segregating V segments, but an unknown experimental factor could not be excluded. Specific HLA alleles were associated with roughly 16,000 TCR beta sequences at a false discovery rate of 0.05 in a later analysis. According to a later analysis, most CMV-associated TCR beta chains appeared to be HLA-restricted, and the HLA associations seemed to be driven largely by CMV exposure. According to a later analysis, TCR association rates differed among HLA loci, with DRB1 alleles showing the most associated TCRs and HLA-C alleles showing the fewest. Some IMGT-functional V segments, including TRBV6-2 and TRBV6-3, could not be told apart with the 87-base-pair reads, so those segments were excluded. In vitro tests confirmed that a few of the cytomegalovirus-associated TCR beta chains recognize cytomegalovirus antigens. The classifier was reported to diagnose cytomegalovirus status with high specificity and sensitivity in both the original and validation cohorts. A later genetic analysis reported fewer N-insertions in productive TCRs among donors in an Asian-associated ancestry cluster than the roughly 700-donor mean. According to the authors, the approach could potentially be generalized to other disease states and immunological phenotypes. According to a later analysis, parvovirus B19, influenza, CMV and Epstein-Barr virus appeared linked to several top co-occurrence clusters. The presence/absence analyses assumed that sequencing depth was roughly uniform across donors, and that assumption may not be true. Strong co-occurrence of HLA alleles, especially DR and DQ, made assigning TCR associations to individual alleles difficult. Because some donors lacked HLA typing at each locus, the association tests relied only on the typed subset. A further reported finding was that TCR beta sequences accurately predicted the HLA-A and HLA-B alleles for most subjects in the first cohort. In a later analysis, HLA-associated TCR beta chains were found to be more clonally expanded and to have lower generation probabilities than equally common non-associated chains. The study gave a list of some 150 TCR beta chains associated with cytomegalovirus. The only immune exposure information available for the cohort was CMV serostatus.

The CDR3 measures 13 amino acids from cysteine to phenylalanine. Of all the DNA, just the CDR3 is kept, 39 bases in frame from base 1. The junction shows trimming of 0 bases on V and 4 bases on J, plus 9 bases between the germline ends. CDR1 SQVTM and CDR2 ANQGSEA are derived from the germline V gene. The cohort comprised several hundred healthy bone marrow donors. All cohort members were sampled while nominally healthy, although unrecorded immune exposures were likely present. The donor was CMV seropositive and belonged to the group of about 290 seropositive cohort members. A peripheral blood sample was provided by each donor, and peripheral blood mononuclear cells were used for TCR beta sequencing. The Qiagen DNeasy Blood Extraction Kit was used to extract genomic DNA from the blood cell samples. Notes on this clone: What antigen it recognizes has not been identified. No base quality information exists; no much larger clone differs at one position.

The protocol used for the library was the immunoSEQ multiplex PCR assay. The multiplex PCR relied on a mix of 60 forward primers for TCR Vbeta segments and 13 reverse primers for TCR Jbeta segments. A multiplex PCR assay on genomic DNA amplified the CDR3 region of rearranged TCR beta genes. The Illumina HiSeq System was used to sequence the amplified TCR beta libraries as 87-base-pair reads. The authors processed their data as follows. In a later analysis, tens of millions of unique TCR beta chains were counted across the 500 to 850 repertoires, and approximately 11 million of these chains were shared by at least two donors. Raw reads were error-corrected and collapsed into unique sequences with a nearest-neighbor algorithm that merged closely related sequences to remove PCR and sequencing errors. V, D and J gene segments were assigned by aligning CDR3 sequences to IMGT reference sequences. Each retained sequence needed at least a six-nucleotide match to both a V gene segment and a J gene segment. A rearrangement was called productive if the CDR3 had no stop codons and remained in frame with V and J, and every other rearrangement was called non-productive. Following IMGT convention, CDR3 was defined as the stretch from the second conserved V-encoded cysteine up to the conserved J-encoded phenylalanine. The earlier analysis of about 590 of the donors excluded sequences that lacked an unambiguous match to a single V gene segment. An earlier analysis of several hundred of the donors called V segments functional above 56.7% productive rearrangements and segregating when the between-donor standard deviation exceeded 5%. A statistical classification framework was built for diagnosing cytomegalovirus status from the catalog of TCR beta chain sequences. In a later analysis, TCR nucleotide sequences were compared against IMGT/GENE-DB human TR gene sequences so that V and J genes could be assigned. The TCRdist pipeline was used in a later analysis to assign CDR3 sequences and most-parsimonious VDJ recombination scenarios. In a later analysis, each TCR beta chain was defined by its CDR3 amino acid sequence together with its V-gene family, and reads without a unique V-gene family were excluded. A later analysis removed several hundred highly shared, low-generation-probability nucleotide sequences to deal with suspected cross-contamination and a sequencing artifact. A later analysis calculated a clonal expansion index for each public chain from normalized within-repertoire ranks of inferred template counts. In a later analysis, generation probabilities were computed using a VDJ recombination model fitted to out-of-frame rearrangements, and the results were checked against IGoR. In a later analysis, hypergeometric tests were used to score TCR-TCR, TCR-HLA and TCR-CMV co-occurrence, with a repertoire-size bias correction applied to TCR pairs. To estimate false discovery rates, a later analysis permuted the HLA or CMV assignments 20 times. In a later analysis, co-occurring TCRs were grouped using DBSCAN, and TCRdist sequence similarity was added for clustering within HLA-allele-positive subsets. Repertoires with fewer than 30,000 or more than 120,000 public chains, plus five repertoires with anomalous nucleotide sharing, were excluded from co-occurrence clustering. The immuneACCESS repertoire file appears here via TCRdb, limited to in-frame rearrangements. These files lack a portion of the clones; in checked studies, under half of the deficit traces to unresolved V genes, and the cause of the others is not known. The V and J calls and the clone size are those of that table, but D and trimming were determined from the DNA. The sample table lists roughly 130,000 clones, roughly four fifths of them with a count of one. Under 6% of the sample goes to the ten largest clones.

Sequenced input: PBMCs. The rearranged chain carries TRBV29-1 and TRBJ1-1; the D gene is not confidently resolved. This clonotype was obtained from a woman in her thirties or forties in good health and CMV-seropositive. In nucleotide form, the sequence is TGCAGCGTTGAAGATATGGGAGGCACTGAAGCTTTCTTT. Its translation reads: CSVEDMGGTEAFF.